This record covers a single T cell receptor (beta chain). The CDR3 runs 14 residues. Trimming left V 5 bases short and J 16 bases short, with 21 bases between. Germline V lookup: CDR1 SEHNR, CDR2 FQNEAQ (reference sequence). This specimen comes from a study of blood T cell repertoires in COVID-19. The method was immunoSEQ multiplex PCR; TCRdb's version includes in-frame clones alone and lacks a portion of them. Among roughly 250,000 clones listed, approximately 86% were seen once. This TCR was recovered from a woman between 50 and 59 years old who had recovered from COVID-19. Input material: PBMCs or T cells enriched from blood (not recorded which). The chain has TRBV7-9 and TRBJ1-6; D is ambiguous. CDR3 region: CASSDYPGIPALHF. The CDR3 coding sequence is TGTGCCAGCAGCGATTACCCCGGGATCCCAGCGCTCCACTTT. The whole variable domain, filled in from reference TRBV7-9 and TRBJ1-6, reads DTGVSQNPRHKITKRGQNVTFRCDPISEHNRLYWYRQTLGQGPEFLTYFQNEAQLEKSRLLSDRFSAERPKGSFSTLEIQRTEQGDSAMYLCASSDYPGIPALHFGNGTRLTVT.